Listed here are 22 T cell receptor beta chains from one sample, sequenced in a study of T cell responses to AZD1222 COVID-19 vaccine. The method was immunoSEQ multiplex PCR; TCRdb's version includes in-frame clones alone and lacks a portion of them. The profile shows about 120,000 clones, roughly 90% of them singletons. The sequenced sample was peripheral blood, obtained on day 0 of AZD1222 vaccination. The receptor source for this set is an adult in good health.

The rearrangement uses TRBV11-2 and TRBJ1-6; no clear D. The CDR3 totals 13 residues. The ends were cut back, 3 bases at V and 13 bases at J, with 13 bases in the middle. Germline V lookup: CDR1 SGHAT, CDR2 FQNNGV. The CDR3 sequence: CASSFNSAAPLHF. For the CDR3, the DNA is TGTGCCAGCAGCTTTAACTCGGCCGCCCCCCTCCACTTT.

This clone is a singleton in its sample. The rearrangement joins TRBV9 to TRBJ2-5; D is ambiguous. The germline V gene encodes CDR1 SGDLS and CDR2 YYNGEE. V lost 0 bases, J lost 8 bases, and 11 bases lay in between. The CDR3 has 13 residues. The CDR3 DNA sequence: TGTGCCAGCAGCGTAGAAGTTAGATCAACCCAGTACTTC. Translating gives CASSVEVRSTQYF.

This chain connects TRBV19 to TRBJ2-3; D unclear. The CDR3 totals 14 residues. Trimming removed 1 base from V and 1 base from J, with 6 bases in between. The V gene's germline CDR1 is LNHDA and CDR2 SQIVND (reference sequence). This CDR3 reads CASSIGLGTDTQYF. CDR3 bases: TGTGCCAGTAGTATAGGACTGGGCACAGATACGCAGTATTTT.

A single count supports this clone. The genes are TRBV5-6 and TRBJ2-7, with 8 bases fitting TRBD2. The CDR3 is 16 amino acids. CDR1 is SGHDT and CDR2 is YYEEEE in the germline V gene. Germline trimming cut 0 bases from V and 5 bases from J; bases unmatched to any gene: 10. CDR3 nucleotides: TGTGCCAGCAGCTTGGTGCCGGGACTAGAAACGAACGAGCAGTACTTC. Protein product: CASSLVPGLETNEQYF.

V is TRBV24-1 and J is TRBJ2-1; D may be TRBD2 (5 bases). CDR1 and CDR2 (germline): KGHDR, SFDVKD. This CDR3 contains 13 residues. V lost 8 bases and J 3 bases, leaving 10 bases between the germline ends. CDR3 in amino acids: CATKGRNYNEQFF. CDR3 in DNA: TGTGCCACCAAAGGGAGAAACTACAATGAGCAGTTCTTC.

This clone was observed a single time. The DNA of the CDR3 is TGTGCCAGCAGCGCCGGGACAATCCAAGAGACCCAGTACTTC. Protein sequence: CASSAGTIQETQYF. The rearrangement links TRBV7-3 to TRBJ2-5, with a possible D match to TRBD1 (6 bases). Germline V gene data show CDR1 as SGHTA and CDR2 as FQGTGA. The CDR3 is made up of 14 amino acids. The germline V and J ends were trimmed by 5 bases and 1 base, with 11 bases remaining between them. The complete variable domain, with remaining parts taken from reference TRBV7-3 and TRBJ2-5, reads GAGVSQTPSNKVTEKGKYVELRCDPISGHTALYWYRQSLGQGPEFLIYFQGTGAADDSGLPNDRFFAVRPEGSVSTLKIQRTERGDSAVYLCASSAGTIQETQYFGPGTRLLVL.

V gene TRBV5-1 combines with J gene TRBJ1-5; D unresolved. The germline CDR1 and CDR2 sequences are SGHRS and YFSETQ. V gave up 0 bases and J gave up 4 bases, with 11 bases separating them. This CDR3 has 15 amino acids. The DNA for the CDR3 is TGCGCCAGCAGCTTGGCTGCGGGAATGAATCAGCCCCAGCATTTT. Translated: CASSLAAGMNQPQHF.

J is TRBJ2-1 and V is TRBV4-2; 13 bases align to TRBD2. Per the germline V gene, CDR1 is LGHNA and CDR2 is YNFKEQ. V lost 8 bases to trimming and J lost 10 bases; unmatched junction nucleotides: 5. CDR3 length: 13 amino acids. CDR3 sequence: CASRGLAGYEQFF. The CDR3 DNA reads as TGTGCCAGCCGGGGACTAGCGGGATACGAGCAGTTCTTC.

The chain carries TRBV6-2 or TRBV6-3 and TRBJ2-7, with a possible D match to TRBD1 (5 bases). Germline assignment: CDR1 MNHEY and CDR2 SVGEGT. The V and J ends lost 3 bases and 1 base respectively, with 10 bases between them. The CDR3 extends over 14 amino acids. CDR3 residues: CASSYGGQSYEQYF. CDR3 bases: TGTGCCAGCAGTTATGGCGGACAATCCTACGAGCAGTACTTC.

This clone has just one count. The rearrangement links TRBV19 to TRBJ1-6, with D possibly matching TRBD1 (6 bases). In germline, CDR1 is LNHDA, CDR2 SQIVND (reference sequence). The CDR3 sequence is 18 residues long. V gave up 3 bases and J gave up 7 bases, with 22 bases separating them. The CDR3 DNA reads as TGTGCCAGTAGTATCCTTTCCAGTGCAACTAGGGGGAATTCACCCCTCCACTTT. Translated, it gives CASSILSSATRGNSPLHF.

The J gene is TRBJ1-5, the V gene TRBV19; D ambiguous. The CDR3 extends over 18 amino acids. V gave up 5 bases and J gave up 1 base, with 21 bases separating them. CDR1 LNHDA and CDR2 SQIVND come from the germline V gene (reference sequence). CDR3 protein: CASSVGIPRLVSNQPQHF. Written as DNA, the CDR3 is TGTGCCAGTAGTGTCGGCATCCCGAGACTAGTCAGCAATCAGCCCCAGCATTTT.

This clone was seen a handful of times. Here the CDR3 reads CASGISPLHF. DNA for the CDR3: TGCGCCAGCGGCATTTCACCCCTCCACTTT. The J gene is TRBJ1-6, the V gene TRBV4-1; D is ambiguous. Trimming left V 8 bases short and J 9 bases short, with 5 bases between. CDR3 length equals 10 residues. Looked up from germline, CDR1 is MGHRA and CDR2 is YSYEKL.

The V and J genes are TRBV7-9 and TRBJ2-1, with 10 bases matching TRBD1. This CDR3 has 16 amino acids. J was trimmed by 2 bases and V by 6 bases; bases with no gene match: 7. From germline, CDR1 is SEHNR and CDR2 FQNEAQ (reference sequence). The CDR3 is CASSRTGGRTYNEQFF. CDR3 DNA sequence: TGTGCCAGCAGTAGGACAGGGGGAAGAACCTACAATGAGCAGTTCTTC. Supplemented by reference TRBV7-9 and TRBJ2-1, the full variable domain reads DTGVSQNPRHKITKRGQNVTFRCDPISEHNRLYWYRQTLGQGPEFLTYFQNEAQLEKSRLLSDRFSAERPKGSFSTLEIQRTEQGDSAMYLCASSRTGGRTYNEQFFGPGTRLTVL.

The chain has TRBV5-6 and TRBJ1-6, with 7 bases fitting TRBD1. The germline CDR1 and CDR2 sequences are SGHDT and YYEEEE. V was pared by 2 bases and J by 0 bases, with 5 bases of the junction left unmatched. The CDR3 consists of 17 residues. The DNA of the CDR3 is TGTGCCAGCAGCTTAGGAGGGACAGCCTCCTATAATTCACCCCTCCACTTT. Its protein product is CASSLGGTASYNSPLHF.

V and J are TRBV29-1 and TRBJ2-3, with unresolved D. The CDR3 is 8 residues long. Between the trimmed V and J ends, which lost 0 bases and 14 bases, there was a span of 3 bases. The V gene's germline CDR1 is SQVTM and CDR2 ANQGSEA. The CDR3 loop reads CSVEDGYF. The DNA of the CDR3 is TGCAGCGTTGAAGACGGGTATTTT.

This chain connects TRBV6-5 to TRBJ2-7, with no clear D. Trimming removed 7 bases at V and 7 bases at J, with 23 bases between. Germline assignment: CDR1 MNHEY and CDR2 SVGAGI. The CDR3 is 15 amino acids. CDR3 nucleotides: TGTGCCAGCACCTTTTCCGACAATACCTACGAGGAGCAGTACTTC. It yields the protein CASTFSDNTYEEQYF.

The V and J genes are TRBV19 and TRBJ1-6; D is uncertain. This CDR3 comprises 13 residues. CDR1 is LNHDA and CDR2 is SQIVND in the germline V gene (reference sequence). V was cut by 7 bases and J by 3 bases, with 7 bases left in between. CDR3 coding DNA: TGTGCCAGTAACCCGGGCTATAATTCACCCCTCCACTTT. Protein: CASNPGYNSPLHF.

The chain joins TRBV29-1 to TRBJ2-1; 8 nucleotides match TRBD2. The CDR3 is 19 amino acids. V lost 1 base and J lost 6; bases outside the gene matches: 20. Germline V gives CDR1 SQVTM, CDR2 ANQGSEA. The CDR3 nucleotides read TGCAGCGTTGAAGGCCAAACGGCGAATACGTGGACTAGCAGCAATGAGCAGTTCTTC. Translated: CSVEGQTANTWTSSNEQFF.

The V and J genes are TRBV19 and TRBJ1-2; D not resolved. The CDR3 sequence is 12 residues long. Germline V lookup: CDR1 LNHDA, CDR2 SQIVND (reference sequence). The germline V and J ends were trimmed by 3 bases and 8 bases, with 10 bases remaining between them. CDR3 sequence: CASSIRHTGYTF. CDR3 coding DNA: TGTGCCAGTAGTATCCGACATACGGGCTACACCTTC.

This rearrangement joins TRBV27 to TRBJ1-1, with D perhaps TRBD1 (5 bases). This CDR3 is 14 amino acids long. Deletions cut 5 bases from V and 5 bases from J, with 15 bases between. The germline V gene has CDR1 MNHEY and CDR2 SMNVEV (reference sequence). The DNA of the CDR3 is TGTGCCAGCAGTCTAACGGGGGTAGCAACTGAAGCTTTCTTT. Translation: CASSLTGVATEAFF.

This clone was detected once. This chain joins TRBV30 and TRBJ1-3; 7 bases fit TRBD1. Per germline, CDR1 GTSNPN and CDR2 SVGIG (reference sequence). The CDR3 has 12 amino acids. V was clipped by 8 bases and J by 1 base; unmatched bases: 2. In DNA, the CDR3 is TGTGCCGGGACAGAGTCTGGAAACACCATATATTTT. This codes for CAGTESGNTIYF.

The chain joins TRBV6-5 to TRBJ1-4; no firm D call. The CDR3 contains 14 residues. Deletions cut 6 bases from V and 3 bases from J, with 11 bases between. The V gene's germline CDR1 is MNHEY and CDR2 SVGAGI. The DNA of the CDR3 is TGTGCCAGCAGCAGGACCGTTTCTAATGAAAAACTGTTTTTT. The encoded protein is CASSRTVSNEKLFF.